Sequencing of this T cell receptor (beta chain) was carried out in a study of identical twins. Points from the study as a whole: Twins' excess sharing was less marked for out-of-frame beta sequences. Because invariant MAIT and iNKT cells could be present, zero-insertion analyses could be partly confounded.

This clonotype has more than one count but fewer than ten. What it binds is unknown. Germline V lookup: CDR1 SGDLS, CDR2 YYNGEE. V trimming: 3 bases; J trimming: 11 bases; junction bases outside the gene matches: 8. The CDR3 has 13 residues. A universal primer site was created by template switching, with the cDNA bearing unique molecular identifiers. TCRdb reanalysed the 5' RACE reads using MiXCR and keeps one entry per CDR3 protein. The data contain 570,000 or so distinct CDR3 sequences, 9.6% of them seen just once; the ten biggest clones take up 2.5% to 3.5%. These same data were also listed under a study on yellow fever vaccine responses in identical twins.

The gene calls are TRBV9 and TRBJ2-3; 8 positions agree with TRBD1. The sample consisted of PBMCs. The clonotype comes from a woman aged 18 to 35 in good health. The CDR3 here is CASSAGAGTGQYF. The CDR3 DNA follows: TGTGCCAGCAGCGCGGGGGCGGGGACAGGGCAGTATTTT.